This entry features one TCR beta chain sequence. Its specificity is not known. This entry comes from a study of post-analysis software for immune sequencing data. The germline V and J ends were trimmed by 5 bases and 0 bases, with 12 bases remaining between them. CDR1 is SGHRS, CDR2 YFSETQ, per germline. The CDR3 is 14 residues long. Points from the study as a whole: Comparison with controls showed significantly lower normalized Chao1 diversity in multiple sclerosis patients. When patients were compared with controls, five TRBV segments were more frequent, TRBV5-6, TRBV5-1 and TRBV20-1 among them. Samples sharing a preparation batch grouped tightly together when assessed by F measure.

Built from TCR beta cDNA, the libraries had unique molecular identifiers in them. From the PCR reads, TCRdb called clonotypes with MiXCR, one entry per CDR3 protein. The sample lists about 180,000 distinct CDR3 sequences; over 25% were seen once. Sequencing was carried out using blood. This chain uses TRBV5-1 with TRBJ2-7; weak D call: TRBD2 (5 bases). This receptor was identified in a girl aged 5 to 17 with multiple sclerosis. CDR3 protein: CASSRRTGSYEQYF. CDR3 sequence (DNA): TGCGCCAGCAGTCGTCGGACTGGCTCCTACGAGCAGTACTTC.